This T cell receptor beta chain was sequenced for a study of blood T cell repertoires in COVID-19. Background on the study: Researchers got acute and convalescent COVID-19 samples from the United States, Italy and Spain. T cells, B-cell-depleted T cells, or PBMCs provided the cDNA or gDNA that served as material.

Using immunoSEQ multiplex PCR, the repertoire was profiled, and TCRdb retains in-frame clones only, with some absent. The sample includes 300,000 to 350,000 clones, around 82% of them seen just once. Trimming took 2 bases from V and 4 from J, leaving 8 bases between them. Germline CDR1 and CDR2: GTSNPN and SVGIG (reference sequence). This CDR3 comprises 12 residues. About this clone: Other DNA sequences within the sample encode an identical CDR3.

The TCR originated in a man aged 25-45 years with active or convalescent COVID-19. What was sequenced was peripheral blood. V is TRBV30 and J is TRBJ1-2, with D perhaps TRBD1 (5 bases). CDR3 region: CAWSPGGYGYTF. The CDR3 DNA reads TGTGCCTGGAGTCCGGGGGGCTATGGCTACACCTTC.